This T cell receptor (beta chain) was obtained from a study of T cell clonotyping in hematopoietic cell transplantation. The CDR3 sequence is 14 residues long. With 2 bases removed from V and 2 bases from J, the gap between germline ends came to 8 bases. CDR1 MDHEN and CDR2 SYDVKM come from the germline V gene. Data came from immunoSEQ multiplex PCR; TCRdb stores just in-frame clones and leaves some out. There are approximately 44,000 clones in the sample; 94% occur only once, and 0.85% to 0.9% lies in the top ten. Worth noting for this clone: The antigen is unknown.

The study, taken as a whole, reports: Broader posttransplant TCR repertoire diversity was predicted by graft donor and pretransplant recipient Inverse Simpson Index values. No sorting was done, leaving CD4 and CD8 contributions mixed.

This chain links TRBV28 with TRBJ2-3; D uncertain. Sequenced sample: peripheral blood mononuclear cells. The TCR sequence derives from a woman aged 50 to 60 in good health. Some clones in this sample may be carry-over from other donors' samples. The CDR3 bases are TGTGCCAGCAGTTTAGAGACTCCCACAGATACGCAGTATTTT. Its translation: CASSLETPTDTQYF.